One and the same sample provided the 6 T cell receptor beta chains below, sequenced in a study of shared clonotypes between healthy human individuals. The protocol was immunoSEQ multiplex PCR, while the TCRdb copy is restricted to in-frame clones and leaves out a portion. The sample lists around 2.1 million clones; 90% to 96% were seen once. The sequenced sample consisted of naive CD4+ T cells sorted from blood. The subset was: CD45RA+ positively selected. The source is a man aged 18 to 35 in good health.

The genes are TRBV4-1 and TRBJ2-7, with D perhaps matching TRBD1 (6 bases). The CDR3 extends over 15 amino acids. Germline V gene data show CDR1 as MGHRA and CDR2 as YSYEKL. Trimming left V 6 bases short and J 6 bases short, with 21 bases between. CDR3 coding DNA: TGCGCCAGCAGACACACAACAGGGCGGGCGGGCGAGCAGTACTTC. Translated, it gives CASRHTTGRAGEQYF.

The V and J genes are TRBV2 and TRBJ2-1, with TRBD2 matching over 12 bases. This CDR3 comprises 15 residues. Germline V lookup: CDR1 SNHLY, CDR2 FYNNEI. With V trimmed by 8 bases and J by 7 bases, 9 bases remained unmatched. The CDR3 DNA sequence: TGTGCCAGCCTTTGGACTAGCGGGGCAGGGAATGAGCAGTTCTTC. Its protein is CASLWTSGAGNEQFF.

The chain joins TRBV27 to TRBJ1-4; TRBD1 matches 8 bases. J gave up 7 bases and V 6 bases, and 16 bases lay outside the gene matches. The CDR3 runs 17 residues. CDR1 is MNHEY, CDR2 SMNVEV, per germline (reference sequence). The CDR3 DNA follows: TGTGCCAGCAGCCCGCGACCCCCAGGGGGCGCGGGTGAAAAACTGTTTTTT. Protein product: CASSPRPPGGAGEKLFF.

In DNA, the CDR3 is TGTGCCAGCAGTTCAGCGTTAAGTGGGGTGAATGAGCAGTTCTTC. Protein product: CASSSALSGVNEQFF. V and J are TRBV27 and TRBJ2-1; D call uncertain. V lost 4 bases and J 7 bases, leaving 17 bases between the germline ends. CDR3 size: 15 residues. Germline values: CDR1 MNHEY, CDR2 SMNVEV (reference sequence).

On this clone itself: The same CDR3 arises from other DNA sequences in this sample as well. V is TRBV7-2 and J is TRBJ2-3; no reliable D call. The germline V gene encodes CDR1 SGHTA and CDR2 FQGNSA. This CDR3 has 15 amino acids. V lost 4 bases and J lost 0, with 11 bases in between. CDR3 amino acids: CASSSRTPSTDTQYF. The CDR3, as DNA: TGTGCCAGCAGCTCACGCACCCCTAGCACAGATACGCAGTATTTT.

The chain's CDR3 is CASSQEAGYGYTF. The CDR3 DNA reads as TGTGCCAGCAGCCAGGAGGCAGGCTATGGCTACACCTTC. This chain uses TRBV6-4 with TRBJ1-2; no clear D gene. V was clipped by 6 bases and J by 4 bases, with 12 bases between them. The CDR3 has 13 residues. Germline V CDR1 and CDR2: MRHNA, SNTAGT.